A single sample gave rise to the 20 T cell receptor beta chains below, sequenced in a study of cytomegalovirus exposure and HLA in healthy donors. Amplification used 60 Vbeta primers and 13 Jbeta primers. Data came from immunoSEQ multiplex PCR; TCRdb stores just in-frame clones and leaves some out. Of about 120,000 clones listed, roughly a tenth were seen once; the top ten hold approximately 4.4%. Source material: PBMCs. The receptors shown here come from a woman aged 18-30 years in good health and CMV-seropositive.

A few counts support this clone. This rearrangement joins TRBV20-1 to TRBJ2-3; unclear D gene. The CDR3 is made up of 11 amino acids. The germline V gene has CDR1 DFQATT and CDR2 SNEGSKA (reference sequence). Trimming took 5 bases from V and 5 from J, leaving 8 bases between them. This CDR3 reads CSAPHLDTQYF. CDR3 sequence (DNA): TGCAGTGCTCCTCACTTAGATACGCAGTATTTT.

The CDR3 sequence: CASSEGGWGPSEQFF. For the CDR3, the DNA is TGTGCCAGCAGTGAAGGAGGATGGGGGCCTAGTGAGCAGTTCTTC. V and J are TRBV6-1 and TRBJ2-1; possibly TRBD1 for D (6 bases). Per germline, CDR1 MNHNS and CDR2 SASEGT. Deletions cut 1 base from V and 9 bases from J, with 16 bases between. The CDR3 has 15 amino acids.

The sample holds a few counts of this clone. The gene calls are TRBV7-9 and TRBJ1-2; maybe TRBD1 (5 bases). Germline CDR1 reads SEHNR; CDR2 reads FQNEAQ (reference sequence). The CDR3 covers 14 residues. The germline V and J ends were trimmed by 5 bases and 5 bases, with 15 bases remaining between them. DNA of the CDR3: TGTGCCAGCAGCCCCTCGACAGTACATTATGGCTACACCTTC. This translates into CASSPSTVHYGYTF.

Only a few counts were recorded for this clone. This chain joins TRBV5-4 and TRBJ2-7; 8 bases agree with TRBD1. CDR1 is SGHNT and CDR2 is YYREEE in the germline V gene (reference sequence). The CDR3 spans 15 residues. The J segment lost 5 bases and the V segment lost 3 bases, leaving 10 bases of the junction unmatched. The CDR3 DNA reads as TGTGCCAGCAGCTCCTCCGGACAGGGTGTGGACGAGCAGTACTTC. Translation: CASSSSGQGVDEQYF.

This clone has more than one count but fewer than ten. V is TRBV2 and J is TRBJ2-1, with 8 bases that match TRBD2. This CDR3 is 15 amino acids long. Germline V CDR1 and CDR2: SNHLY, FYNNEI. The junction had 9 bases not matched to a gene; V was cut back by 7 bases and J by 4 bases. CDR3 in amino acids: CASNGAGGVYNEQFF. DNA for the CDR3: TGTGCCAGCAATGGGGCGGGAGGAGTTTACAATGAGCAGTTCTTC.

The chain combines TRBV9 with TRBJ2-6; 9 nucleotides match TRBD2. Germline V lookup: CDR1 SGDLS, CDR2 YYNGEE. V was pared by 4 bases and J by 0 bases, with 8 bases of the junction left unmatched. The CDR3 has 18 residues. In DNA form, the CDR3 reads TGTGCCAGCAGCCTGAGGACTAGCGAGAGCTCTGGGGCCAACGTCCTGACTTTC. Translated, it gives CASSLRTSESSGANVLTF.

This clone was seen more than once but under ten times. This chain connects TRBV4-1 to TRBJ1-4; D unclear. Germline V gene data show CDR1 as MGHRA and CDR2 as YSYEKL. The V gene lost 0 bases and the J gene lost 2 bases, with 4 bases spanning the gap. The CDR3 is made up of 14 amino acids. In DNA form, the CDR3 reads TGCGCCAGCAGCCAAGACCAGACTAATGAAAAACTGTTTTTT. Protein product: CASSQDQTNEKLFF.

This clone has more than one count but fewer than ten. The rearrangement uses TRBV6-5 and TRBJ2-3; TRBD2 might be the D (5 bases). CDR1 is MNHEY, CDR2 SVGAGI, per germline. The V end was cut by 10 bases, the J end by 5 bases, with 13 bases between. The CDR3 consists of 12 residues. In DNA form, the CDR3 reads TGTGCCATCCGGGGAGCTGAAGATACGCAGTATTTT. Amino acids: CAIRGAEDTQYF.

This chain connects TRBV11-2 to TRBJ2-7, with D uncertain. Germline CDR1 is SGHAT and CDR2 is FQNNGV. The V end was cut by 1 base, the J end by 11 bases, with 21 bases between. The CDR3 spans 15 residues. CDR3 in DNA: TGTGCCAGCAGCTTAGGTCCCCTACTACCAACGGCGGAGTACTTC. Its protein product is CASSLGPLLPTAEYF.

V is TRBV19 and J is TRBJ2-7; 9 nucleotides agree with TRBD1. V trimming: 5 bases; J trimming: 4 bases; junction bases outside the gene matches: 9. The CDR3 covers 15 residues. From germline, CDR1 is LNHDA and CDR2 SQIVND (reference sequence). The CDR3 nucleotides read TGTGCCAGTAGTCTTGACAGGGGGAGAATGTACGAGCAGTACTTC. This codes for CASSLDRGRMYEQYF.

The rearrangement uses TRBV5-1 and TRBJ1-2; no definite D call. The V gene's germline CDR1 is SGHRS and CDR2 YFSETQ. CDR3 length equals 14 residues. The V end lost 4 bases, the J end lost 2 bases, and 12 bases lay between the germline ends. CDR3 in DNA: TGCGCCAGCAGCCCCTGGGGAGAAAACTATGGCTACACCTTC. Translating it yields CASSPWGENYGYTF.

The chain is built from TRBV10-1 and TRBJ1-2; D gene unclear. Trimming pared 3 bases from V and 3 bases from J, leaving 8 bases between. The CDR3 consists of 13 residues. CDR1 and CDR2 from the germline V gene are WNHNN and SYGVQD (reference sequence). In DNA form, the CDR3 reads TGCGCCAGCAGTGACAGTCTGGACTATGGCTACACCTTC. As protein: CASSDSLDYGYTF.

This chain joins TRBV10-2 and TRBJ2-7; D is unclear. The CDR3 consists of 16 residues. V was clipped by 2 bases and J by 2 bases, with 16 bases between them. In germline, CDR1 is WSHSY, CDR2 SAAADI. This CDR3 reads CASSERFSFPPYEQYF. CDR3 coding DNA: TGCGCCAGCAGTGAGCGGTTCTCCTTTCCACCCTACGAGCAGTACTTC.

This clone came up a few times. V usage is TRBV4-1 and J usage is TRBJ2-7; 8 nucleotides agree with TRBD2. V was pared by 4 bases and J by 12 bases, with 14 bases of the junction left unmatched. The germline gives CDR1 MGHRA, CDR2 YSYEKL. The CDR3 extends over 14 amino acids. The CDR3 sequence is CASSPTFDGTSLYF. The DNA for the CDR3 is TGCGCCAGCAGCCCCACGTTCGACGGGACTAGTCTGTACTTC.

This CDR3 reads CAINDKGHGDTEAFF. As DNA, the CDR3 is TGTGCCATCAATGATAAGGGGCATGGGGACACTGAAGCTTTCTTT. The chain has TRBV10-3 and TRBJ1-1; D is possibly TRBD1 (5 bases). Trimming left V 7 bases short and J 3 bases short, with 18 bases between. Germline assignment: CDR1 ENHRY and CDR2 SYGVKD. This CDR3 region has 15 residues.

The CDR3 nucleotides read TGTGCCAGCAAGGTCCGGGACAGCACCTCCTACGAGCAGTACTTC. Translating gives CASKVRDSTSYEQYF. The chain links TRBV6-6 to TRBJ2-5; 7 bases are a match to TRBD1. The end of the DNA aligns better with TRBJ2-7, so the J call may be wrong. Germline CDR1 and CDR2: MNHNY and SVGAGI (reference sequence). The CDR3 covers 15 residues.

The chain uses TRBV14 and TRBJ2-5, with D maybe TRBD2 (6 bases). This CDR3 comprises 13 residues. Per germline, CDR1 SGHDN and CDR2 FVKESK. Between the trimmed V and J ends, which lost 1 base and 4 bases, there was a span of 7 bases. The CDR3 region is CASSQGGVETQYF. As DNA, the CDR3 is TGTGCCAGCAGCCAAGGGGGGGTAGAGACCCAGTACTTC.

A note on this clone: Germline is not matched at one junction end, which may reflect a read error. The J gene is TRBJ1-1, the V gene TRBV7-7; a possible D gene is TRBD1 (5 bases). The germline V gene encodes CDR1 SSHAT and CDR2 FNYEAQ (reference sequence). The CDR3 runs 14 residues. The CDR3 nucleotides are TGTGCTAGCAGAGAGACAGTACTACACACTGAAGCTTTCTTT. This translates into CASRETVLHTEAFF.

This clone turned up a few times. This chain uses TRBV19 with TRBJ2-1, with 10 bases identical to TRBD2. Germline trimming cut 4 bases from V and 4 bases from J; bases unmatched to any gene: 7. The CDR3 totals 16 residues. Germline V gives CDR1 LNHDA, CDR2 SQIVND (reference sequence). CDR3 DNA: TGTGCCAGTAGTACTCCCCCACTAGCGGGGTACAATGAGCAGTTCTTC. This gives the protein CASSTPPLAGYNEQFF.

V usage is TRBV29-1 and J usage is TRBJ2-5; 7 bases agree with TRBD1. V shed 6 bases, J shed 1 base, and the junction held 2 bases outside the gene matches. This CDR3 has 12 residues. From germline, CDR1 is SQVTM and CDR2 ANQGSEA. The CDR3 nucleotides are TGCAGCGTCCGGACAGGCCAAGAGACCCAGTACTTC. It translates to CSVRTGQETQYF.